These 26 T cell receptor beta chains were all obtained from the same sample, sequenced in a study of beta chain features in type 1 diabetes. Every bit of the isolated RNA underwent reverse transcription, so sequencing read expressed TCRB transcripts. The assay was immunoSEQ multiplex PCR, and TCRdb's table has in-frame clones only and misses some. The sample consists of about 160,000 clones, around 9% of them appearing once. The study, taken as a whole, reports: A moderate, significant TCRB CDR3 shortening appeared in type 1 diabetes across four CD4+ subsets.

No cognate antigen is known for these TCRs. Sequenced material: central memory CD4+ T cells from blood. These receptors came from a woman aged 25 to 39 with type 1 diabetes.

The chain combines TRBV30 with TRBJ1-3; possible D gene TRBD1, 5 bases. Germline V gives CDR1 GTSNPN, CDR2 SVGIG (reference sequence). CDR3 length equals 15 residues. The V gene lost 0 bases and the J gene lost 4 bases, with 13 bases spanning the gap. The CDR3 bases are TGTGCCTGGAGTGTACAGGCAGGAGGGGGAAACACCATATATTTT. Protein sequence: CAWSVQAGGGNTIYF.

A few counts support this clone. The chain employs TRBV6-5 and TRBJ2-7; TRBD2 matches at 7 bases. Germline V CDR1 and CDR2: MNHEY, SVGAGI. This CDR3 has 15 residues. After removal of 7 bases from V and 3 bases from J, the junction contained 12 bases not matched to a gene. The CDR3 here is CASKLSGGRVYEQYF. Here the CDR3 DNA reads TGTGCCAGCAAATTGAGTGGCGGGAGAGTCTACGAGCAGTACTTC.

The chain couples TRBV18 to TRBJ2-1, with TRBD2 matching over 10 bases. This CDR3 spans 18 amino acids. The V gene end was trimmed by 2 bases and the J gene end by 2 bases; junction bases not matched to a gene: 9. From germline, CDR1 is KGHSH and CDR2 LQKENI. The CDR3 here is CASSPFKREGNAYNEQFF. The CDR3 DNA reads TGTGCCAGCTCACCATTCAAGCGGGAGGGTAATGCCTACAATGAGCAGTTCTTC. Full variable domain (outside the CDR3, taken from reference TRBV18 and TRBJ2-1): NAGVMQNPRHLVRRRGQEARLRCSPMKGHSHVYWYRQLPEEGLKFMVYLQKENIIDESGMPKERFSAEFPKEGPSILRIQQVVRGDSAAYFCASSPFKREGNAYNEQFFGPGTRLTVL.

The sample holds a few counts of this clone. As DNA, the CDR3 is TGTGCCAGCAGCGTCTCAGGGGGCACAGATACGCAGTATTTT. Translated, it gives CASSVSGGTDTQYF. The V gene is TRBV9, the J gene TRBJ2-3; D may be TRBD1 (6 bases). Germline V gene sequence: CDR1 SGDLS, CDR2 YYNGEE. There are 14 residues in the CDR3. V shed 2 bases and J shed 1 base, with 8 bases lying between them.

This clone showed up just a few times. The CDR3 DNA reads as TGCGCCAGCAGCCAAGAGCCTAGCGGGAGGCTGATCACAGATACGCAGTATTTT. Translating gives CASSQEPSGRLITDTQYF. The chain links TRBV4-1 to TRBJ2-3; 11 bases fit TRBD2. Germline values: CDR1 MGHRA, CDR2 YSYEKL. The ends lost 0 bases at V and 2 bases at J; junction bases unmatched: 7. This CDR3 region has 18 residues.

The chain carries TRBV6-6 and TRBJ2-3; 7 nucleotides match TRBD2. The length of the CDR3 is 13 residues. Trimming cost V 8 bases and J 6 bases; bases outside gene matches: 8. From germline, CDR1 is MNHNY and CDR2 SVGAGI (reference sequence). CDR3 nucleotides: TGTGCCAGCCGTTGGGGGGGTACGGATACGCAGTATTTT. Its protein is CASRWGGTDTQYF.

The chain has TRBV9 and TRBJ1-1; D not certain. This CDR3 region has 13 residues. Per the germline V gene, CDR1 is SGDLS and CDR2 is YYNGEE. V gave up 0 bases and J gave up 6 bases, with 9 bases separating them. CDR3 sequence (DNA): TGTGCCAGCAGCGTAGATAGTTTTTCTGAAGCTTTCTTT. Translating it yields CASSVDSFSEAFF. Full variable domain (remainder filled in from reference TRBV9 and TRBJ1-1): DSGVTQTPKHLITATGQRVTLRCSPRSGDLSVYWYQQSLDQGLQFLIQYYNGEERAKGNILERFSAQQFPDLHSELNLSSLELGDSALYFCASSVDSFSEAFFGQGTRLTVV.

The chain joins TRBV25-1 to TRBJ2-1; 8 nucleotides align to TRBD2. V gave up 6 bases and J gave up 6 bases; unmatched junction bases: 7. The CDR3 covers 14 residues. Germline V gives CDR1 MGHDK, CDR2 SYGVNS. The CDR3 sequence is CASRLSGTSNEQFF. The CDR3 region has the DNA TGTGCCAGCAGACTTTCCGGGACTAGCAATGAGCAGTTCTTC.

A few counts support this clone. J is TRBJ1-5 and V is TRBV30; no firm D call. V was trimmed by 4 bases and J by 1 base, leaving 11 bases between them. The CDR3 totals 14 residues. Germline V lookup: CDR1 GTSNPN, CDR2 SVGIG (reference sequence). The CDR3 DNA sequence: TGTGCCTGGACCGACACACTGAGCAATCAGCCCCAGCATTTT. Protein product: CAWTDTLSNQPQHF.

This clone was observed a few times. CDR3 in DNA: TGCAGCGTGACACCGTCGTACACTGAAGCTTTCTTT. Translation: CSVTPSYTEAFF. The chain links TRBV29-1 to TRBJ1-1; no clear D gene. Germline CDR1 is SQVTM and CDR2 is ANQGSEA. V shed 6 bases and J shed 3 bases, with 11 bases lying between them. The CDR3 loop spans 12 amino acids.

This clone came up a few times. This chain uses TRBV4-1 with TRBJ2-5; 8 positions agree with TRBD2. The J call could be wrong; TRBJ2-7 is a better fit for the DNA end. Germline-derived CDR1 and CDR2 are MGHRA and YSYEKL. This CDR3 has 13 amino acids. The CDR3 nucleotides read TGCGCCAGCAGCATGGGGACTAGATACGAGCAGTACTTC. This gives the protein CASSMGTRYEQYF.

J is TRBJ2-1 and V is TRBV21-1; TRBD1, the table's D call, lacks a check against the DNA. TRBV21-1 is noted as a pseudogene. This CDR3 has 16 residues. As DNA, the CDR3 is TGTGCCAGCAGCACCAGGGGGATACGGTCCTACAATGAGCAGTTCTTC. Translating it yields CASSTRGIRSYNEQFF.

This rearrangement joins TRBV6-1 to TRBJ2-1, with D possibly matching TRBD2 (6 bases). With 0 bases removed from V and 9 bases from J, the gap between germline ends came to 21 bases. The CDR3 extends over 17 amino acids. Germline-derived CDR1 and CDR2 are MNHNS and SASEGT. The CDR3 reads CASSEAGPGLRSGEQFF. For the CDR3, the DNA is TGTGCCAGCAGTGAAGCGGGACCGGGACTCCGTTCGGGTGAGCAGTTCTTC.

There are a few counts of this clone. The V gene is TRBV30, the J gene TRBJ1-1; tentative D call: TRBD1 (6 bases). The germline gives CDR1 GTSNPN, CDR2 SVGIG (reference sequence). V shed 3 bases and J shed 5 bases, with 16 bases lying between them. The CDR3 runs 14 residues. The CDR3 loop is CAWRYRDVRTEAFF. As DNA, the CDR3 is TGTGCCTGGAGGTACAGGGATGTACGGACTGAAGCTTTCTTT.

The J gene is TRBJ2-1, the V gene TRBV28, with 10 nucleotides matching TRBD2. V lost 2 bases, J lost 5 bases, and 0 bases stayed unmatched. The CDR3 extends over 14 amino acids. Germline V gives CDR1 MDHEN, CDR2 SYDVKM. In DNA, the CDR3 is TGTGCCAGCAGTTTAGGACTAGCGGACAATGAGCAGTTCTTC. Its protein is CASSLGLADNEQFF.

This clone was seen a few times. The CDR3 reads CASSQDSYIQYF. Written as DNA, the CDR3 is TGCGCCAGCAGCCAGGACAGCTACATTCAGTACTTC. V is TRBV5-1 and J is TRBJ2-4, with D possibly TRBD1 on 6 matching bases. The CDR3 sequence is 12 residues long. Trimming stripped 4 bases from V and 8 bases from J, with 10 bases between. CDR1 is SGHRS, CDR2 YFSETQ, per germline.

This clone was seen more than once but under ten times. This chain connects TRBV30 to TRBJ2-1, with D unresolved. From germline, CDR1 is GTSNPN and CDR2 SVGIG (reference sequence). The CDR3 extends over 13 amino acids. The V gene lost 3 bases and the J gene lost 2 bases, with 8 bases spanning the gap. The CDR3: CAWRPGAYNEQFF. The CDR3 DNA follows: TGTGCCTGGAGACCCGGAGCCTACAATGAGCAGTTCTTC.

In its sample, this clone was seen a few times. V is TRBV29-1 and J is TRBJ1-2; 11 bases are a match to TRBD1. The length of the CDR3 is 15 residues. Looked up from germline, CDR1 is SQVTM and CDR2 is ANQGSEA. The trim removed 6 bases at V and 8 bases at J, leaving 14 bases unmatched. The CDR3 protein is CSVGRTGGISGGYTF. CDR3 coding DNA: TGCAGCGTGGGTAGGACAGGGGGCATCTCGGGAGGCTACACCTTC. Using reference TRBV29-1 and TRBJ1-2 for the parts outside the CDR3, the full variable domain is SAVISQKPSRDICQRGTSLTIQCQVDSQVTMMFWYRQQPGQSLTLIATANQGSEATYESGFVIDKFPISRPNLTFSTLTVSNMSPEDSSIYLCSVGRTGGISGGYTFGSGTRLTVV.

This clone was counted between two and nine times. The rearrangement joins TRBV5-8 to TRBJ2-1; TRBD2 matches 7 bases. CDR1 is SGHTS, CDR2 YDEGEE, per germline. The CDR3 is 17 amino acids. The junction had 15 bases not matched to a gene; V was cut back by 9 bases and J by 0 bases. The CDR3 DNA follows: TGTGCCACTTCGCTTCAAATGCGCGGGAGCTCCTACAATGAGCAGTTCTTC. This codes for CATSLQMRGSSYNEQFF.

This clone was counted a few times. The V and J genes are TRBV18 and TRBJ1-1; D call uncertain. The CDR3 is made up of 17 amino acids. The V gene's germline CDR1 is KGHSH and CDR2 LQKENI. V was shortened by 4 bases and J by 1 base, with 19 bases between the two germline ends. For the CDR3, the DNA is TGTGCCAGCTCACAATCGGCTCTTTGGGCACCGAACACTGAAGCTTTCTTT. It translates to CASSQSALWAPNTEAFF.

The rearrangement joins TRBV9 to TRBJ1-3, with D perhaps matching TRBD1 (5 bases). The CDR3 consists of 14 residues. Trimming took 4 bases from V and 0 from J, leaving 8 bases between them. Germline CDR1 reads SGDLS; CDR2 reads YYNGEE. CDR3 coding DNA: TGTGCCAGCAGCCCGCAGGGCTCTGGAAACACCATATATTTT. Encoded protein: CASSPQGSGNTIYF.

This clone has only a few counts. The V call is TRBV2, the J call TRBJ2-2, with TRBD2 matching 9 bases. J gave up 6 bases and V 6 bases, and 8 bases lay outside the gene matches. The CDR3 runs 15 residues. Per germline, CDR1 SNHLY and CDR2 FYNNEI. The DNA of the CDR3 is TGTGCCAGCAGCTTTAGCGGGAGTGAGGCCGGGGAGCTGTTTTTT. The encoded protein is CASSFSGSEAGELFF.

This clone was counted only a few times. The chain employs TRBV19 and TRBJ2-1; 11 nucleotides align to TRBD2. Germline V lookup: CDR1 LNHDA, CDR2 SQIVND (reference sequence). V lost 6 bases, J lost 7 bases, and 8 bases stayed unmatched. There are 15 residues in the CDR3. The DNA for the CDR3 is TGTGCCAGTAGCCAGACTAGCGGGATGAGGAATGAGCAGTTCTTC. As protein: CASSQTSGMRNEQFF.

V gene TRBV2 combines with J gene TRBJ2-5, with 9 bases that match TRBD2. CDR1 and CDR2 (germline): SNHLY, FYNNEI. J gave up 5 bases and V 8 bases, and 6 bases lay outside the gene matches. The CDR3 loop spans 13 amino acids. The CDR3 nucleotides read TGTGCCAGCGAGGGGGCGGGAGGGGAGACCCAGTACTTC. Its translation is CASEGAGGETQYF.

The chain employs TRBV30 and TRBJ2-1, with a weak D call TRBD2 (5 bases). The CDR3 extends over 12 amino acids. V lost 2 bases and J lost 15, with 17 bases in between. Germline CDR1 reads GTSNPN; CDR2 reads SVGIG (reference sequence). The CDR3 DNA reads TGTGCCTGGAGTACCTCCCAACTAGAACGGTTCTTC. This codes for CAWSTSQLERFF.

In its sample, this clone was seen a few times. The chain has TRBV6-5 and TRBJ2-7; TRBD1 might be the D (5 bases). The germline V and J ends were trimmed by 0 bases and 2 bases, with 11 bases remaining between them. This CDR3 spans 15 amino acids. The germline V gene encodes CDR1 MNHEY and CDR2 SVGAGI. The CDR3 nucleotides read TGTGCCAGCAGTTACTCGCAGGTGACAGCCTACGAGCAGTACTTC. Protein: CASSYSQVTAYEQYF.